The 30 T cell receptor beta chains listed next were all sequenced from one sample in a study of cytotoxic CD8 clonotypes in ibrutinib-treated CLL (dated by TCRdb to 2020 to 2022). The library was built by means of the immunoSEQ multiplex PCR assay. Held by TCRdb, this immuneACCESS table contains in-frame sequences only and omits some clones. Under half of the omission traces to an unresolved V gene where checked; the cause of the rest is unknown. The sample includes about 29,000 clones, with about 70% observed a single time. Roughly 50% of the sample is taken by the ten largest. The sample here was PBMCs, taken after 36 months of ibrutinib treatment. These receptors came from a human donor with chronic lymphocytic leukemia.

The chain is built from TRBV4-1 and TRBJ2-5; TRBD1 might be the D (7 bases). V lost 5 bases, J lost 1 base, and 17 bases lay in between. Germline assignment: CDR1 MGHRA and CDR2 YSYEKL. This CDR3 has 16 amino acids. CDR3 region: CASSRDSSGGQETQYF. The CDR3 DNA sequence: TGCGCCAGCAGCAGGGACTCTTCAGGGGGCCAAGAGACCCAGTACTTC.

J is TRBJ2-1 and V is TRBV2; TRBD2 matches at 7 bases. Unmatched junction bases numbered 10, after V lost 7 bases and J lost 4 bases. From germline, CDR1 is SNHLY and CDR2 FYNNEI. This CDR3 contains 15 residues. This CDR3 is CASTGRRVGYNEQFF. CDR3 DNA: TGTGCCAGCACCGGGAGGAGGGTCGGGTACAATGAGCAGTTCTTC.

The chain recombines TRBV9 with TRBJ2-7; D possibly corresponds to TRBD2 (7 bases). The CDR3 loop spans 16 amino acids. Germline-derived CDR1 and CDR2 are SGDLS and YYNGEE. Trimming took 4 bases from V and 2 from J, leaving 19 bases between them. The CDR3 region is CASSPTGGLSAYEQYF. CDR3 sequence (DNA): TGTGCCAGCAGCCCAACGGGGGGCCTTTCAGCCTACGAGCAGTACTTC. The full variable domain, its missing parts supplied by reference TRBV9 and TRBJ2-7, is DSGVTQTPKHLITATGQRVTLRCSPRSGDLSVYWYQQSLDQGLQFLIQYYNGEERAKGNILERFSAQQFPDLHSELNLSSLELGDSALYFCASSPTGGLSAYEQYFGPGTRLTVT.

Within the sample, this clone is medium-sized. V is TRBV27 and J is TRBJ1-2; D unresolved. The CDR3 length is 16 residues. Trimming pared 3 bases from V and 5 bases from J, leaving 19 bases between. Per germline, CDR1 MNHEY and CDR2 SMNVEV (reference sequence). The CDR3 reads CASSFRPENGVYGYTF. Written as DNA, the CDR3 is TGTGCCAGCAGTTTCCGCCCGGAAAACGGGGTTTATGGCTACACCTTC.

V usage is TRBV9 and J usage is TRBJ1-3; D is undetermined. V gave up 1 base and J gave up 0 bases, with 5 bases separating them. Germline V gene data show CDR1 as SGDLS and CDR2 as YYNGEE. The CDR3 runs to 14 residues. The CDR3 spells CASSVTASGNTIYF. The CDR3 DNA sequence: TGTGCCAGCAGCGTAACAGCCTCTGGAAACACCATATATTTT.

In its sample, this clone was seen a few times. This chain links TRBV27 with TRBJ1-5; the D is unclear. Trimming left V 5 bases short and J 4 bases short, with 15 bases between. Germline V gene data show CDR1 as MNHEY and CDR2 as SMNVEV (reference sequence). There are 15 residues in the CDR3. The CDR3 coding sequence is TGTGCCAGCAGTCAGGCAGGAGATGTTAATCAGCCCCAGCATTTT. Translation: CASSQAGDVNQPQHF.

V is TRBV20-1 and J is TRBJ1-4, with D hard to call. The V gene's germline CDR1 is DFQATT and CDR2 SNEGSKA (reference sequence). The CDR3 covers 11 residues. Trimming pared 0 bases from V and 4 bases from J, leaving 0 bases between. The CDR3 region is CSARDNEKLFF. CDR3 nucleotide sequence: TGCAGTGCTAGAGATAATGAAAAACTGTTTTTT.

Written as DNA, the CDR3 is TGTGCCATCAGGCGGGGCTGGGACACTGAAGCTTTCTTT. Translating gives CAIRRGWDTEAFF. The chain is built from TRBV10-3 and TRBJ1-1, with D possibly TRBD1 on 5 matching bases. Germline CDR1 ENHRY, CDR2 SYGVKD. V lost 6 bases and J lost 3, with 11 bases in between. This CDR3 contains 13 residues.

This clone was picked up a small number of times. The chain has TRBV19 and TRBJ1-1; D is unresolved. The germline V gene has CDR1 LNHDA and CDR2 SQIVND (reference sequence). This CDR3 has 14 amino acids. The ends were cut back, 6 bases at V and 1 base at J, with 12 bases in the middle. CDR3 in amino acids: CASRRRAQNTEAFF. CDR3 DNA: TGTGCCAGTAGGAGGAGGGCTCAGAACACTGAAGCTTTCTTT.

The V and J genes are TRBV30 and TRBJ1-6, with D maybe TRBD1 (5 bases). The V gene lost 4 bases and the J gene lost 7 bases, with 11 bases spanning the gap. The V gene's germline CDR1 is GTSNPN and CDR2 SVGIG (reference sequence). The CDR3 totals 13 residues. In nucleotides, the CDR3 is TGTGCCTGGACCGTTAGACAGAATTCACCCCTCCACTTT. Protein: CAWTVRQNSPLHF.

This chain joins TRBV25-1 and TRBJ2-5, with TRBD2 identical over 8 bases. Germline V gene data show CDR1 as MGHDK and CDR2 as SYGVNS. The CDR3 runs to 16 residues. The trim removed 6 bases at V and 4 bases at J, leaving 13 bases unmatched. CDR3 loop: CASSPPSGGPAETQYF. The CDR3 region has the DNA TGTGCCAGCAGCCCCCCCTCGGGGGGGCCTGCAGAGACCCAGTACTTC.

The V gene is TRBV4-1, the J gene TRBJ1-3; D unclear. Trimming left V 2 bases short and J 4 bases short, with 3 bases between. CDR1 is MGHRA, CDR2 YSYEKL, per germline. CDR3 length: 12 residues. Here the CDR3 DNA reads TGCGCCAGCAGCCAATGGGGAAACACCATATATTTT. It codes for CASSQWGNTIYF.

The V call is TRBV30, the J call TRBJ1-2; 7 bases are a match to TRBD1. Germline CDR1 and CDR2: GTSNPN and SVGIG (reference sequence). This CDR3 is 14 amino acids long. V gave up 2 bases and J gave up 7 bases; unmatched junction bases: 10. In nucleotides, the CDR3 is TGTGCCTGGAGTAGAGCATCCCAGGGGGTTGGCTACACCTTC. Translated: CAWSRASQGVGYTF.

The J gene is TRBJ1-1, the V gene TRBV4-3, with D tentatively TRBD1 (6 bases). The CDR3 loop spans 15 amino acids. Germline V gene lookup returns CDR1 LGHNA and CDR2 YSLEER. Trimming pared 0 bases from V and 1 base from J, leaving 9 bases between. The CDR3 DNA is TGCGCCAGCAGCCAAGAAACAGGGACGAACACTGAAGCTTTCTTT. Its protein product is CASSQETGTNTEAFF.

The gene calls are TRBV5-1 and TRBJ2-1, with D possibly matching TRBD2 (5 bases). CDR1 is SGHRS, CDR2 YFSETQ, per germline. The ends were cut back, 1 base at V and 6 bases at J, with 17 bases in the middle. The CDR3 contains 16 residues. DNA for the CDR3: TGCGCCAGCAGCTTGTCGGGCCACCCCGGGGTCAATGAGCAGTTCTTC. Translation: CASSLSGHPGVNEQFF. The full variable domain, rest sourced from reference TRBV5-1 and TRBJ2-1, is KAGVTQTPRYLIKTRGQQVTLSCSPISGHRSVSWYQQTPGQGLQFLFEYFSETQRNKGNFPGRFSGRQFSNSRSEMNVSTLELGDSALYLCASSLSGHPGVNEQFFGPGTRLTVL.

The chain links TRBV6-5 to TRBJ2-5; TRBD1 might be the D (6 bases). Trimming cost V 4 bases and J 5 bases, with 14 bases left between them. CDR1 is MNHEY and CDR2 is SVGAGI in the germline V gene. The CDR3 runs to 14 residues. CDR3 sequence (DNA): TGTGCCAGCAGTTTACCCGACAGGTTCGAGACCCAGTACTTC. Protein product: CASSLPDRFETQYF.

V gene TRBV7-9 combines with J gene TRBJ1-5; D is unclear. V dropped 1 base and J dropped 3 bases, with 7 bases sitting between them. This CDR3 is built from 14 residues. The V gene's germline CDR1 is SEHNR and CDR2 FQNEAQ (reference sequence). Here the CDR3 DNA reads TGTGCCAGCAGCTTAGGGTTCCCCAATCAGCCCCAGCATTTT. This encodes CASSLGFPNQPQHF.

This chain's CDR3 is CASSPDVTEAFF. The CDR3 DNA sequence: TGTGCCAGCTCACCCGACGTGACTGAAGCTTTCTTT. The V gene is TRBV18, the J gene TRBJ1-1; no clear D. The CDR3 contains 12 residues. Germline-derived CDR1 and CDR2 are KGHSH and LQKENI. V lost 3 bases to trimming and J lost 5 bases, with 7 bases between them.

This clone occurred a few times. J is TRBJ1-6 and V is TRBV2; 8 nucleotides match TRBD1. The CDR3 runs to 12 residues. Germline CDR1 SNHLY, CDR2 FYNNEI. V dropped 6 bases and J dropped 10; count of bases not matched to a gene: 2. DNA of the CDR3: TGTGCCAGCAGGACAGGGGCATCACCCCTCCACTTT. Its translation: CASRTGASPLHF.

CDR3: CASSQDLEDTQYF. The CDR3 nucleotides are TGCGCCAGCAGCCAAGATCTTGAAGATACGCAGTATTTT. This chain connects TRBV4-3 to TRBJ2-3; no clear D gene. V was clipped by 0 bases and J by 5 bases, with 6 bases between them. Germline V gene lookup returns CDR1 LGHNA and CDR2 YSLEER. The CDR3 has 13 residues.

This CDR3 reads CAWMRDRPYGYTF. The CDR3 bases are TGTGCCTGGATGAGGGACAGGCCCTATGGCTACACCTTC. The rearrangement joins TRBV30 to TRBJ1-2; TRBD1 agrees at 8 bases. Trimming cost V 4 bases and J 4 bases; bases outside gene matches: 5. The V gene's germline CDR1 is GTSNPN and CDR2 SVGIG (reference sequence). The CDR3 sequence is 13 residues long.

V gene TRBV13 combines with J gene TRBJ1-1, with D perhaps matching TRBD1 (6 bases). Trimming pared 4 bases from V and 3 bases from J, leaving 18 bases between. The CDR3 extends over 16 amino acids. Germline CDR1 and CDR2: PRHDT and FYEKMQ (reference sequence). The CDR3 sequence is CASSSPLQGRDTEAFF. The CDR3 nucleotides read TGTGCCAGCAGCTCTCCCCTACAGGGTAGGGACACTGAAGCTTTCTTT.

The chain has TRBV14 and TRBJ2-7; D unresolved. The CDR3 covers 11 residues. Germline V gives CDR1 SGHDN, CDR2 FVKESK. V lost 1 base and J lost 4, with 2 bases in between. The CDR3 is CASSQVYEQYF. The CDR3 region has the DNA TGTGCCAGCAGCCAAGTATACGAGCAGTACTTC.

The chain carries TRBV9 and TRBJ1-1; D is undetermined. Trimming pared 5 bases from V and 5 bases from J, leaving 13 bases between. Germline CDR1 SGDLS, CDR2 YYNGEE. The CDR3 has 13 amino acids. In DNA form, the CDR3 reads TGTGCCAGCAGTCCCGACGTGGGAACTGAAGCTTTCTTT. Amino acids: CASSPDVGTEAFF.

The chain has TRBV20-1 and TRBJ1-6; 9 nucleotides align to TRBD1. V lost 5 bases and J lost 14; bases outside the gene matches: 4. Germline CDR1 and CDR2: DFQATT and SNEGSKA (reference sequence). The CDR3 runs 11 residues. CDR3 protein: CSARDRVTLHF. The CDR3 nucleotides read TGCAGTGCTCGGGACAGGGTGACCCTCCACTTT.

The chain has TRBV29-1 and TRBJ1-1; D gene uncertain. The CDR3 totals 12 residues. The V and J ends lost 1 base and 10 bases respectively, with 13 bases between them. CDR1 and CDR2 from the germline V gene are SQVTM and ANQGSEA. CDR3 amino acids: CSVEGAGFGAFF. CDR3 DNA sequence: TGCAGCGTTGAAGGCGCCGGGTTCGGAGCTTTCTTT. Combining the CDR3 with reference TRBV29-1 and TRBJ1-1 gives the whole variable domain SAVISQKPSRDICQRGTSLTIQCQVDSQVTMMFWYRQQPGQSLTLIATANQGSEATYESGFVIDKFPISRPNLTFSTLTVSNMSPEDSSIYLCSVEGAGFGAFFGQGTRLTVV.

This clone has just a few counts. The V gene is TRBV27, the J gene TRBJ1-2; D ambiguous. Deletions cut 3 bases from V and 4 bases from J, with 9 bases between. CDR1 and CDR2 from the germline V gene are MNHEY and SMNVEV (reference sequence). The CDR3 is made up of 13 amino acids. CDR3 in DNA: TGTGCCAGCAGTTTCGGACCTGGCTATGGCTACACCTTC. It yields the protein CASSFGPGYGYTF.

The chain employs TRBV9 and TRBJ1-6; 8 positions match TRBD1. The ends lost 4 bases at V and 7 bases at J; junction bases unmatched: 7. The CDR3 is 15 residues long. Germline values: CDR1 SGDLS, CDR2 YYNGEE. For the CDR3, the DNA is TGTGCCAGCAGCCCACGGACAGGGCTGAATTCACCCCTCCACTTT. Protein product: CASSPRTGLNSPLHF. Full variable domain (rest looked up from reference TRBV9 and TRBJ1-6): DSGVTQTPKHLITATGQRVTLRCSPRSGDLSVYWYQQSLDQGLQFLIQYYNGEERAKGNILERFSAQQFPDLHSELNLSSLELGDSALYFCASSPRTGLNSPLHFGNGTRLTVT.

V is TRBV9 and J is TRBJ2-1; 8 bases map to TRBD1. The CDR3 is made up of 14 amino acids. Germline loops: CDR1 SGDLS, CDR2 YYNGEE. Unmatched junction bases numbered 4, after V lost 0 bases and J lost 8 bases. The DNA for the CDR3 is TGTGCCAGCAGCGTAGGCCAGGGGGCAGATGAGCAGTTCTTC. The encoded protein is CASSVGQGADEQFF.

The chain carries TRBV6-5 and TRBJ2-3; D call uncertain. The CDR3 is made up of 13 amino acids. V lost 7 bases and J 2 bases, leaving 10 bases between the germline ends. CDR1 and CDR2 from the germline V gene are MNHEY and SVGAGI. The CDR3 DNA sequence: TGTGCCAGCAACGACTGGAACACAGATACGCAGTATTTT. This sequence encodes CASNDWNTDTQYF.